This T cell receptor (beta chain) was profiled in a study of blood T cells in healthy people across ages. Study conclusions and caveats: Roughly linear declines in TCR beta diversity per million T cells occurred with age. The study found TCR beta diversity correlated strongly with naive T cell percentage.

For this clonotype: Antigen: not known.

The use of a sample-barcoded 5' primer and a J-beta primer mix characterized a second PCR of about 7 to 12 cycles. Tags on each cDNA molecule came from a template-switch adaptor with 12 random nucleotides. Each CDR3 protein gets one entry after TCRdb re-called the 5' RACE reads with MiXCR. The repertoire holds about 640,000 distinct CDR3 sequences, with 40% to 45% as singletons. Donor samples were obtained from healthy Caucasian individuals from Russia, aged about 6 to 90. Trimming took 7 bases from V and 1 from J; bases not matched to a gene: 10. The CDR3 length is 18 residues. Looked up from germline, CDR1 is LNHNV and CDR2 is YYDKDF (reference sequence).

V gene TRBV15 combines with J gene TRBJ2-6; TRBD1 matches at 10 bases. The TCR comes from a man older than 75 in good health. The sample was blood. In DNA, the CDR3 is TGTGCCACCACCACGGGACAGGGGTATTGGTCTGGGGCCAACGTCCTGACTTTC. Translated, it gives CATTTGQGYWSGANVLTF.